The sequence of this T cell receptor (beta chain) was determined in a study of T cells after somatic rescue of genetic block (dated by TCRdb to about 2020). For the wider study: The study assessed how robust, over the long term, a T-cell system was when the system had developed through somatic rescue of a genetic block in T-cell development.

A word on this clone: Its antigen is unknown. No base quality values were provided; no much bigger clone lies one nucleotide off.

Libraries were constructed by the immunoSEQ multiplex PCR assay. TCRdb's version of the immuneACCESS table is confined to in-frame rearrangements and falls short of the full clone set. An unresolved V gene accounts for under half of the shortfall where checked; the remainder is of unknown origin. This sample lists more than 70,000 clones; 90% were detected once. The ten largest account for roughly 1.5% of the sample. For CDR1 and CDR2, the germline V gene (reference sequence) lists SEHNR and FQNEAQ. A distance of 21 bases separates the germline ends of V and J, which lose 5 bases and 4 bases respectively. The CDR3 covers 17 residues, taking in both the cysteine and the phenylalanine. Only the CDR3 DNA is retained, 51 bases long and in frame from the first base.

Sequences were obtained from peripheral blood mononuclear cells (PBMCs). The sequence came from a woman aged 18-29 years. This chain joins TRBV7-9 to TRBJ1-3, with the D gene too uncertain to name. This receptor has the CDR3 CASSPARTGDLGNTIYF. DNA sequence: TGTGCCAGCAGCCCCGCGAGGACCGGCGATCTCGGAAACACCATATATTTT.